The rows below give T cell receptor beta chains drawn from one sample of a study of blood T cell repertoires in COVID-19. TCRdb keeps only in-frame clones here, not all; method: immunoSEQ multiplex PCR. The sample holds 120,000 or so clones, about 80% seen once. Sequenced: peripheral blood. The source is a human donor in a cohort sampled during active COVID-19. The CDR3 runs from the conserved cysteine through the conserved F or W. D genes are given only for firm matches. Size tells how often a clone was seen (once, few, many) or the class of an expanded clone, and some rows leave it out.

D gene	clone size	V gene	J gene	CDR3 DNA	CDR3 protein
TRBD1	NA	TRBV7-2	TRBJ1-2	TGTGCCAGCAGCTTAGCGTATTCTGGACAGGGTCTTTATGGCTACACCTTC	CASSLAYSGQGLYGYTF
NA	NA	TRBV11-3	TRBJ2-6	TGTGCCAGCAGCCCCGGAAGGAGGGCAGGGTCTGGGGCCAACGTCCTGACTTTC	CASSPGRRAGSGANVLTF
TRBD1	once	TRBV27	TRBJ1-1	TGTGCCAGCAAATATACAGGGGTCATGAACACTGAAGCTTTCTTT	CASKYTGVMNTEAFF
TRBD1	NA	TRBV27	TRBJ2-5	TGTGCCAGCAGTCCCCGACAGGGGCGAGAGACCCAGTACTTC	CASSPRQGRETQYF
NA	NA	TRBV7-2	TRBJ2-5	TGTGCCAGCAGCGGAGGGGGGAGGGCCGAGGAGACCCAGTACTTC	CASSGGGRAEETQYF
NA	NA	TRBV5-1	TRBJ2-7	TGCGCCAGCAGCTTGGCAGGACAGCCGGAATACGAGCAGTACTTC	CASSLAGQPEYEQYF
NA	once	TRBV3-1/TRBV3-2	TRBJ2-7	TGTGCCAGCAGCCACAGCTACGAGCAGTACTTC	CASSHSYEQYF
TRBD1	NA	TRBV28	TRBJ1-2	TGTGCCAGCAGTATACAGGGGCGCTCCCTCTATGGCTACACCTTC	CASSIQGRSLYGYTF
TRBD1	NA	TRBV27	TRBJ1-1	TGTGCCAGCAGTTTAGCCGGGACAGGGGCGAACACTGAAGCTTTCTTT	CASSLAGTGANTEAFF
TRBD2	NA	TRBV24-1	TRBJ2-1	TGTGCCACCGCCGCTGGACTAGGTTACAATGAGCAGTTCTTC	CATAAGLGYNEQFF
NA	NA	TRBV5-1	TRBJ2-7	TGCGCCAGCAGCTTGGGCGGTACCTACGAGCAGTACTTC	CASSLGGTYEQYF
NA	NA	TRBV11-2	TRBJ2-3	TGTGCCAGCAGCTCTGGACTAACTACAGATACGCAGTATTTT	CASSSGLTTDTQYF
NA	NA	TRBV5-1	TRBJ2-7	TGCGCCAGCAGCCGACCAGGGCGCGAGCAGTACTTC	CASSRPGREQYF
NA	NA	TRBV19	TRBJ1-6	TGTGCCAGTAGTATCGGACGGGGGGATTCACCCCTCCACTTT	CASSIGRGDSPLHF
TRBD1	few	TRBV7-8	TRBJ2-5	TGTGCCAGTACCCGGGACAGGGGTTGGGAGACCCAGTACTTC	CASTRDRGWETQYF
TRBD2	NA	TRBV5-4	TRBJ2-1	TGTGCCAGCAGCTCGACTAGCGGGGGCTCCTACAATGAGCAGTTCTTC	CASSSTSGGSYNEQFF
TRBD1	NA	TRBV20-1	TRBJ2-5	TGCAGTGCTAGTCCCACGACAGGGTCCACTCGAGAGACCCAGTACTTC	CSASPTTGSTRETQYF
TRBD1	once	TRBV10-3	TRBJ2-2	TGTGCCATCAGTGAGCCCGGACAGGGGGGCACCGGGGAGCTGTTTTTT	CAISEPGQGGTGELFF
TRBD2	NA	TRBV6-2/TRBV6-3	TRBJ2-5	TGTGCCAGCAGCAGTAGCGGGGGGGGAGAGACCCAGTACTTC	CASSSSGGGETQYF
TRBD1	NA	TRBV6-5	TRBJ1-2	TGTGCCAGCAGATCCGGGACAGGGGGCCGGCATGGCTACACCTTC	CASRSGTGGRHGYTF
TRBD2	NA	TRBV6-5	TRBJ2-2	TGTGCCAGCAGTTCCTTGGGGGGGTCCACCGGGGAGCTGTTTTTT	CASSSLGGSTGELFF
NA	NA	TRBV7-9	TRBJ1-4	TGTGCCAGCAGCCCCGATGAAAAACTGTTTTTT	CASSPDEKLFF
NA	NA	TRBV19	TRBJ1-5	TGTGCCAGTAGTATAGCTGGGCGACAGTATAGCAATCAGCCCCAGCATTTT	CASSIAGRQYSNQPQHF
TRBD1	NA	TRBV28	TRBJ2-5	TGTGCCAGCAGCCCGGGCGGGACAGGGGTCCGCATGACCCAGTACTTC	CASSPGGTGVRMTQYF
TRBD1	NA	TRBV10-3	TRBJ1-1	TGTGCCATCAGCCACCTACCGACAGGGGGCGACACTGAAGCTTTCTTT	CAISHLPTGGDTEAFF
NA	few	TRBV4-1	TRBJ2-1	TGCGCCAGCAGCCAAGATTATGCTAAGGGGGTTTACAATGAGCAGTTCTTC	CASSQDYAKGVYNEQFF
TRBD1	NA	TRBV19	TRBJ1-2	TGTGCCAGTAGTGTCACCGGGACAGGGGATACCTATGGCTACACCTTC	CASSVTGTGDTYGYTF
NA	few	TRBV9	TRBJ1-5	TGTGCCAGCAGCGCTGGACTGAGCAATCAGCCCCAGCATTTT	CASSAGLSNQPQHF
TRBD1	NA	TRBV6-5	TRBJ2-7	TGTGCCAGCAGTTCCACGCCGGGACAGGGGAACGAGCAGTACTTC	CASSSTPGQGNEQYF
NA	NA	TRBV7-9	TRBJ1-5	TGTGCCAGCAGCCCACTCGGGAATAGCAATCAGCCCCAGCATTTT	CASSPLGNSNQPQHF
NA	few	TRBV21-1	TRBJ1-5	TGTGCCAGCAGCCCGAAGCGACTCACTGGCAATCAGCCCCAGCATTTT	CASSPKRLTGNQPQHF